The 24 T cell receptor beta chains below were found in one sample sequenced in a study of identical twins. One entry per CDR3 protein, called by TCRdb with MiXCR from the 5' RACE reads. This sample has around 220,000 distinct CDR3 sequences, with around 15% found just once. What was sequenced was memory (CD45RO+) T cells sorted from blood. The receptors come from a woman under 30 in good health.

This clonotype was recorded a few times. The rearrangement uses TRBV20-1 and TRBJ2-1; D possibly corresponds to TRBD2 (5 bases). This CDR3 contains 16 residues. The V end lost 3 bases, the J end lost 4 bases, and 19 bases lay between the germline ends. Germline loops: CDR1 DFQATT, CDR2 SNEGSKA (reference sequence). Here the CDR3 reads CSARPLQMRGYNEQFF. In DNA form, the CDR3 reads TGCAGTGCTAGGCCACTCCAAATGAGAGGGTACAATGAGCAGTTCTTC.

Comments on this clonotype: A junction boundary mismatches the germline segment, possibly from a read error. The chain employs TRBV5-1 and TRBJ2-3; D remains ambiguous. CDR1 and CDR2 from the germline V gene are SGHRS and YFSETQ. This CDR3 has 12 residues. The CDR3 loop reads CASSHSTDTRYF. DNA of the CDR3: TGCGCCAGCAGCCATAGCACAGATACGCGGTATTTT.

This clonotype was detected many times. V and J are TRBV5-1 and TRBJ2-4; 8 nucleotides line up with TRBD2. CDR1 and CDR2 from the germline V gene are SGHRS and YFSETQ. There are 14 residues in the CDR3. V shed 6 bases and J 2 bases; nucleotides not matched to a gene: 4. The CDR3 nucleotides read TGCGCCAGCATGTCGGGAGGGTCCAAAAACATTCAGTACTTC. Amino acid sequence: CASMSGGSKNIQYF.

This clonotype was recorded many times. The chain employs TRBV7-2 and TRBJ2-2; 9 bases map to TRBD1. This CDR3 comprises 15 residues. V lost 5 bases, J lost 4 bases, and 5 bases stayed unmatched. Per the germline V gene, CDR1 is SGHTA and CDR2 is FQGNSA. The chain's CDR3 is CASSLNRGLTGELFF. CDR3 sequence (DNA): TGTGCCAGCAGCCTTAACAGGGGGCTCACCGGGGAGCTGTTTTTT.

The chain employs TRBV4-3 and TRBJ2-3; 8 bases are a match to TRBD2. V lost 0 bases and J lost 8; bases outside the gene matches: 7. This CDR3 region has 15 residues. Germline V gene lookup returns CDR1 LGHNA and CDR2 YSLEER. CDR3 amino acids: CASSQEGTGGSTQYF. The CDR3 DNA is TGCGCCAGCAGCCAAGAAGGAACGGGAGGGAGTACGCAGTATTTT.

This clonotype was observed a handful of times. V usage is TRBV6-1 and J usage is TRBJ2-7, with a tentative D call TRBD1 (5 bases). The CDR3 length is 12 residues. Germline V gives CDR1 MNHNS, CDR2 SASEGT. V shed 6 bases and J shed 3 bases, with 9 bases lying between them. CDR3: CASSQGYYEQYF. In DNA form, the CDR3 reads TGTGCCAGCAGCCAGGGATACTACGAGCAGTACTTC.

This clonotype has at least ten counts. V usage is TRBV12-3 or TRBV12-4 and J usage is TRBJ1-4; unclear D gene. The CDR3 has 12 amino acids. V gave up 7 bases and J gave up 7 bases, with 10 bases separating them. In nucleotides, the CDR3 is TGTGCCAGCACACAGTTGGGTGAAAAACTGTTTTTT. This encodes CASTQLGEKLFF.

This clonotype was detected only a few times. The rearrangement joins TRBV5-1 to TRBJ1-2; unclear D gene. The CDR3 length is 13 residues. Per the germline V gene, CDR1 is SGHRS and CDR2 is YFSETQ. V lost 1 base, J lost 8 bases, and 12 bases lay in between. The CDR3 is CASSLWEKGGYTF. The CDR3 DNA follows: TGCGCCAGCAGCTTGTGGGAGAAAGGCGGCTACACCTTC.

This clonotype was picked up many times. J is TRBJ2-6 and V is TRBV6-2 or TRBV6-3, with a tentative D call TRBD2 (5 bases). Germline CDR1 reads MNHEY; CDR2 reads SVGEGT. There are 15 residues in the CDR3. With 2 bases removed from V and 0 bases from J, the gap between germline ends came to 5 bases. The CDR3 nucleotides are TGTGCCAGCAGTTACACTAGCTCTGGGGCCAACGTCCTGACTTTC. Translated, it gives CASSYTSSGANVLTF.

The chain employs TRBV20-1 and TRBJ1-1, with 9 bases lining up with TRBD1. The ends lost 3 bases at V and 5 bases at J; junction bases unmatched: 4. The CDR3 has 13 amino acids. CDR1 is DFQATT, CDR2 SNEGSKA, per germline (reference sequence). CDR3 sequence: CSASNGQGTEAFF. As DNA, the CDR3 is TGCAGTGCTAGTAACGGACAGGGGACTGAAGCTTTCTTT.

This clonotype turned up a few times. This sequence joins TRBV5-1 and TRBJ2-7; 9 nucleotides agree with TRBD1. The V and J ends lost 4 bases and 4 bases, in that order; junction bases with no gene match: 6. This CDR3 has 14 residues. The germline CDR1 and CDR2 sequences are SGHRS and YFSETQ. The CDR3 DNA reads TGCGCCAGCAGCCCGGACAGGGGTCGGTACGAGCAGTACTTC. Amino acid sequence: CASSPDRGRYEQYF.

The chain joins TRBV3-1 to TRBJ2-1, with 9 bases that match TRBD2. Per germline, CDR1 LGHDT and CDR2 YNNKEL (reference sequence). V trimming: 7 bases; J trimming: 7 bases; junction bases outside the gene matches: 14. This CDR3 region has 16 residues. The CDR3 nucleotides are TGTGCCAGCACCCCGGCGGCGGGAGGGCCGGGGAATGAGCAGTTCTTC. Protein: CASTPAAGGPGNEQFF.

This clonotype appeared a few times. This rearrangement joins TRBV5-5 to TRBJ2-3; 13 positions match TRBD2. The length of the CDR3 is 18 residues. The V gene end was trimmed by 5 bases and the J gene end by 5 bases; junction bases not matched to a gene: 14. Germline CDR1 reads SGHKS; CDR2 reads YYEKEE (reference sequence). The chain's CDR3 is CASSLRTRLAGGLDTQYF. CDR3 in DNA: TGTGCCAGCAGTCTCAGGACCAGACTAGCGGGGGGTTTAGATACGCAGTATTTT.

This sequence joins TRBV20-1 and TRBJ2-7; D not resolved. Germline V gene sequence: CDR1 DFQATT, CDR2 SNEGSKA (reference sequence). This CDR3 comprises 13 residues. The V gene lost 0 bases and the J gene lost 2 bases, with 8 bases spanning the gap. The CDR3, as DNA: TGCAGTGCTAGAGAGGGAACCACCTACGAGCAGTACTTC. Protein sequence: CSAREGTTYEQYF.

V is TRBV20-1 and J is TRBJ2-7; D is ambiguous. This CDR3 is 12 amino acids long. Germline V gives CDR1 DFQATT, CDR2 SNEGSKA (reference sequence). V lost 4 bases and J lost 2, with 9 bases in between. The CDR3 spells CSAKLGPYEQYF. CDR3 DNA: TGCAGTGCTAAGTTAGGGCCCTACGAGCAGTACTTC.

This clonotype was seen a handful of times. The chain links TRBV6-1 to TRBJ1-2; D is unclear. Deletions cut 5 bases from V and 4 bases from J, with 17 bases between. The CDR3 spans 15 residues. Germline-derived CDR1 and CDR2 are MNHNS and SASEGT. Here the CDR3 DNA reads TGTGCCAGCAGTCCACGGACGACTTTGTCCTATGGCTACACCTTC. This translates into CASSPRTTLSYGYTF.

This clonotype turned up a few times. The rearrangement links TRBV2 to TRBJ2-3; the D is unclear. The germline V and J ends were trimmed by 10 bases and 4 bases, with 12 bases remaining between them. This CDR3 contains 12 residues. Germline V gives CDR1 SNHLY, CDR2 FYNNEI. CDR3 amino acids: CATIPLSDTQYF. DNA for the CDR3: TGTGCCACCATCCCATTGTCAGATACGCAGTATTTT.

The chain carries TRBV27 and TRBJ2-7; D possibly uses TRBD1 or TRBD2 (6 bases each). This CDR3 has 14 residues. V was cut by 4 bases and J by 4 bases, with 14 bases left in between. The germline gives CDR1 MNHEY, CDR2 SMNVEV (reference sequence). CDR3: CASSSGASPYEQYF. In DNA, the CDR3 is TGTGCCAGCAGTTCGGGGGCCAGCCCATACGAGCAGTACTTC.

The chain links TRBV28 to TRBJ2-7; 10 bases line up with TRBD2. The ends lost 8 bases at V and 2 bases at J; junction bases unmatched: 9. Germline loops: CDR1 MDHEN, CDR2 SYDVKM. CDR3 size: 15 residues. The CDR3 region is CASGTPAGGPYEQYF. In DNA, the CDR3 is TGTGCCAGCGGCACTCCAGCGGGAGGGCCCTACGAGCAGTACTTC.

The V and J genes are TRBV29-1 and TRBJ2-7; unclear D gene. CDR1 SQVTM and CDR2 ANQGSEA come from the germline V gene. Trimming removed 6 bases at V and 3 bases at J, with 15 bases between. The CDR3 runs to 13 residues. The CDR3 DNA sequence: TGCAGCGTCTCCCGAGAATCTCACTACGAGCAGTACTTC. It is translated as CSVSRESHYEQYF.

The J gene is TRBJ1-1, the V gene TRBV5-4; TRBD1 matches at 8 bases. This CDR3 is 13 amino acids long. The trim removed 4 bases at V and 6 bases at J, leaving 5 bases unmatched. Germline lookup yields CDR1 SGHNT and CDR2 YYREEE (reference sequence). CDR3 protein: CASSRGQGSEAFF. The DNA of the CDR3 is TGTGCCAGCAGCAGAGGACAGGGCTCTGAAGCTTTCTTT. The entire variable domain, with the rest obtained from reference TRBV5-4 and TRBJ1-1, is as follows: ETGVTQSPTHLIKTRGQQVTLRCSSQSGHNTVSWYQQALGQGPQFIFQYYREEENGRGNFPPRFSGLQFPNYSSELNVNALELDDSALYLCASSRGQGSEAFFGQGTRLTVV.

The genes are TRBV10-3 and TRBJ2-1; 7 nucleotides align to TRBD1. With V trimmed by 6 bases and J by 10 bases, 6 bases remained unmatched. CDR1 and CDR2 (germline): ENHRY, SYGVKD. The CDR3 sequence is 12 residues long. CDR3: CAIRASQGEQFF. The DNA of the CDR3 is TGTGCCATCAGAGCCTCACAGGGGGAGCAGTTCTTC.

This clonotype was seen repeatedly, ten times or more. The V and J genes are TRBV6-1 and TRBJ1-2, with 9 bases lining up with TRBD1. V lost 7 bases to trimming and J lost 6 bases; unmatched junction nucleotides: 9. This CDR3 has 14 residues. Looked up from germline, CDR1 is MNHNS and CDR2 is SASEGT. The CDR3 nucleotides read TGTGCCAGCACCGACTGGGGACAGGGAAATGGCTACACCTTC. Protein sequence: CASTDWGQGNGYTF.

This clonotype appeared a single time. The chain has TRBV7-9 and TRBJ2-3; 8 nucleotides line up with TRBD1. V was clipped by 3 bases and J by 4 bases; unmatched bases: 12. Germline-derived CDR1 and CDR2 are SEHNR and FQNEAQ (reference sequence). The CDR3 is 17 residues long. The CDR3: CASSFHVRTGHADTQYF. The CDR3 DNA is TGTGCCAGCAGCTTCCACGTTCGGACAGGGCATGCAGATACGCAGTATTTT. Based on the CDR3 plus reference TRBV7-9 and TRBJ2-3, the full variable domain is DTGVSQNPRHKITKRGQNVTFRCDPISEHNRLYWYRQTLGQGPEFLTYFQNEAQLEKSRLLSDRFSAERPKGSFSTLEIQRTEQGDSAMYLCASSFHVRTGHADTQYFGPGTRLTVL.